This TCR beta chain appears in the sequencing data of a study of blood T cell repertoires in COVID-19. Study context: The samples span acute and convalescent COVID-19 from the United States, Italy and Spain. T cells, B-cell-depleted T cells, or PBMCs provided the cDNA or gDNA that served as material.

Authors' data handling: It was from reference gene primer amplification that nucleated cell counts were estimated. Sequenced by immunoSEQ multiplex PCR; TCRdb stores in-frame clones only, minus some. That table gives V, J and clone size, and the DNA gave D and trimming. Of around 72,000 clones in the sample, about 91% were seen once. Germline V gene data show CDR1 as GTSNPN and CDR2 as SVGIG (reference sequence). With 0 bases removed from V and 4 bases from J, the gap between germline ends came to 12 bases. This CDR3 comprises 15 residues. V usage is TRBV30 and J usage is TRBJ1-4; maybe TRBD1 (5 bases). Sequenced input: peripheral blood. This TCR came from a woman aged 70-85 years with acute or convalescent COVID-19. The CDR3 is CAWSVSGLNNEKLFF. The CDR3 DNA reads TGTGCCTGGAGTGTATCGGGACTGAATAATGAAAAACTGTTTTTT.